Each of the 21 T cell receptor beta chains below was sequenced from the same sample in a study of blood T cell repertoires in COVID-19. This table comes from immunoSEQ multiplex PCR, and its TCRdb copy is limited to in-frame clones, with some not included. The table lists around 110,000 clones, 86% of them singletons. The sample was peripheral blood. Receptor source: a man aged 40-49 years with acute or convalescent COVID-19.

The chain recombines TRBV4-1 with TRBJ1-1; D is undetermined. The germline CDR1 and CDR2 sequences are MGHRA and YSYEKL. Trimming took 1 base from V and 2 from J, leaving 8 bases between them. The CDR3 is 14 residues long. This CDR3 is CASSQADYNTEAFF. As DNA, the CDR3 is TGCGCCAGCAGCCAAGCGGACTACAACACTGAAGCTTTCTTT.

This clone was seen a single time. Here the CDR3 reads CASRYGTGVHNEQFF. The CDR3 coding sequence is TGTGCCAGCAGGTATGGGACAGGGGTGCACAATGAGCAGTTCTTC. The genes are TRBV9 and TRBJ2-1, with TRBD1 matching over 10 bases. The CDR3 totals 15 residues. CDR1 SGDLS and CDR2 YYNGEE come from the germline V gene. The J segment lost 5 bases and the V segment lost 5 bases, leaving 7 bases of the junction unmatched.

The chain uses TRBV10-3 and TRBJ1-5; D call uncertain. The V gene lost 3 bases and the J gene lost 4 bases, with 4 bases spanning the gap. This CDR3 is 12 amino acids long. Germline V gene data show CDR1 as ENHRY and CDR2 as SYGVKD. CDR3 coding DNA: TGTGCCATCAGTGACGGGAATCAGCCCCAGCATTTT. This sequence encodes CAISDGNQPQHF.

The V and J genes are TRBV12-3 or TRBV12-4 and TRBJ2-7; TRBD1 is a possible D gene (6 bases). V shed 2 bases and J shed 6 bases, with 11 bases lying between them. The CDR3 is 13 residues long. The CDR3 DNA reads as TGTGCCAGCAGTTTAAACAGGGTCGGCGAGCAGTACTTC. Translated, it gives CASSLNRVGEQYF.

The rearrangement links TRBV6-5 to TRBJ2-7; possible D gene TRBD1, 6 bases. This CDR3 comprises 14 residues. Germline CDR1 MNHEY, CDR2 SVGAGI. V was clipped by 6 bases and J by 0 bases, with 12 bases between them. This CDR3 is CASRRTVTSYEQYF. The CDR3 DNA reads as TGTGCCAGCAGGCGGACAGTCACCTCCTACGAGCAGTACTTC.

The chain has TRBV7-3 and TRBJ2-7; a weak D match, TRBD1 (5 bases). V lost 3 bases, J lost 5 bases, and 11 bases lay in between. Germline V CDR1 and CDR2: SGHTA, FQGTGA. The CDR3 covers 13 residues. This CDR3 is CASSLAGSHEQYF. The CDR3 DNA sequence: TGTGCCAGCAGCTTGGCAGGGTCCCACGAGCAGTACTTC.

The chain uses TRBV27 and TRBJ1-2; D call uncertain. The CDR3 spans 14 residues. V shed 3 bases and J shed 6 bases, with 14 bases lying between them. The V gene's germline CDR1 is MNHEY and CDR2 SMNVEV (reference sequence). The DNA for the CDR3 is TGTGCCAGCAGTTTGAGTGGCTCCGCGGATGGCTACACCTTC. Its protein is CASSLSGSADGYTF.

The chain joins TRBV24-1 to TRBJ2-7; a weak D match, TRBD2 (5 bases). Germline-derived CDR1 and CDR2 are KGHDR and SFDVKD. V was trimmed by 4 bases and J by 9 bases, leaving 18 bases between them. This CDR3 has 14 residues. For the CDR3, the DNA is TGTGCCACCAGTGACCCGGGATTTCCTAGTCGGCAGTACTTC. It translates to CATSDPGFPSRQYF.

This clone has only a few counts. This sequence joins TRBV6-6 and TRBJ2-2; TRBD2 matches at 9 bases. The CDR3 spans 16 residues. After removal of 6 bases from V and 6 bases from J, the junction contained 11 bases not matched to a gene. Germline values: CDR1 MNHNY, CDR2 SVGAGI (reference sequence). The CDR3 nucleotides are TGTGCCAGCAGACCTGGCGGGAGGGCCGGCGCCGGGGAGCTGTTTTTT. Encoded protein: CASRPGGRAGAGELFF.

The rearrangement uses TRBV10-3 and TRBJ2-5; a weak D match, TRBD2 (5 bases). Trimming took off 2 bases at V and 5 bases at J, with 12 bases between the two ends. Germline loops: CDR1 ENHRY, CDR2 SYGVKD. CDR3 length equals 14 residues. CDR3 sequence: CAISEGTSGETQYF. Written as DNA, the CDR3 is TGTGCCATCAGTGAGGGAACTAGTGGTGAGACCCAGTACTTC.

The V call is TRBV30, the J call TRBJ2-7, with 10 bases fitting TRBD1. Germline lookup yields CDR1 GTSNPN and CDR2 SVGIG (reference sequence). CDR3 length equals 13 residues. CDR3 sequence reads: CASTGTGDVEQYF. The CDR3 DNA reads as TGTGCTTCCACCGGGACAGGGGATGTCGAGCAGTACTTC. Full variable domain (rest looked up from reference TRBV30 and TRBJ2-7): SQTIHQWPATLVQPVGSPLSLECTVEGTSNPNLYWYRQAAGRGLQLLFYSVGIGQISSEVPQNLSASRPQDRQFILSSKKLLLSDSGFYLCASTGTGDVEQYFGPGTRLTVT.

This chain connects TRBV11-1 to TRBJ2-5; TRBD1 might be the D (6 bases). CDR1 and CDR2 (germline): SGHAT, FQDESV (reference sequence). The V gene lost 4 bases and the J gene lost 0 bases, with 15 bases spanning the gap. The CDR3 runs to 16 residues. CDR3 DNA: TGTGCCAGCAGCTCACGCACAGGGCTGTACCAAGAGACCCAGTACTTC. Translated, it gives CASSSRTGLYQETQYF.

The CDR3 bases are TGTGCTAGTGGTTTGGTACGCTGGGGGCAAAGTCGCACTGAAGCTTTCTTT. As protein: CASGLVRWGQSRTEAFF. The J gene is TRBJ1-1, the V gene TRBV12-5, with a tentative D call TRBD1 (6 bases). The V end lost 0 bases, the J end lost 4 bases, and 18 bases lay between the germline ends. This CDR3 is 17 amino acids long. The germline V gene has CDR1 LGHNT and CDR2 FRNRAP.

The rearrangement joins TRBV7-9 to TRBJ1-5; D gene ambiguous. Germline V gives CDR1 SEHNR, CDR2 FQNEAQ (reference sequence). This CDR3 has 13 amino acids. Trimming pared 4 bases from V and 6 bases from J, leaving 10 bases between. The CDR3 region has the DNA TGTGCCAGCAGCTCGCAGGCGGGTCAGCCCCAGCATTTT. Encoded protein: CASSSQAGQPQHF.

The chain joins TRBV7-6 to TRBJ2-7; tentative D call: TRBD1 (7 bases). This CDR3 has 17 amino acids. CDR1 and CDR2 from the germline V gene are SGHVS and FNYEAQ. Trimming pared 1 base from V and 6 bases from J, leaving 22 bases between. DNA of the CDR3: TGTGCCAGCAGCTTAGGCGGGGACAGCATCTTCCTGGGCGAGCAGTACTTC. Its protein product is CASSLGGDSIFLGEQYF.

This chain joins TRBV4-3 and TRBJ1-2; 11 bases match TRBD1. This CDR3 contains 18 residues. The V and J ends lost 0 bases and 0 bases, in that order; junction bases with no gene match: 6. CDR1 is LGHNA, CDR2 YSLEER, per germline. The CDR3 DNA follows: TGCGCCAGCAGCCAAGATGGGACAGGGGGGGATCCTAACTATGGCTACACCTTC. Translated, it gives CASSQDGTGGDPNYGYTF.

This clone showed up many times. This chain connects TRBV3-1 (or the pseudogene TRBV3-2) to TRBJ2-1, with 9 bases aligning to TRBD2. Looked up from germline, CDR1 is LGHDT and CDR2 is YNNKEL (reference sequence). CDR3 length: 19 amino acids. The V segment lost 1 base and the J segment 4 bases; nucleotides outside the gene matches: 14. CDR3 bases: TGTGCCAGCAGCCAAGTTCTAGCGGGAACTGTAAATCCTTACAATGAGCAGTTCTTC. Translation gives CASSQVLAGTVNPYNEQFF.

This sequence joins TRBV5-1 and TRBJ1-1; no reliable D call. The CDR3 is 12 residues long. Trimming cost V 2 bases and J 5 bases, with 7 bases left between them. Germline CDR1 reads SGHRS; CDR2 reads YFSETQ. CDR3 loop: CASSFGETEAFF. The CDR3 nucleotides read TGCGCCAGCAGCTTCGGGGAAACTGAAGCTTTCTTT.

The CDR3 protein is CASSQDNTGGRAGYTF. The CDR3 DNA follows: TGTGCCAGCAGCCAAGATAATACGGGGGGGAGGGCTGGCTACACCTTC. The chain combines TRBV4-2 with TRBJ1-2; maybe TRBD1 (5 bases). Germline CDR1 LGHNA, CDR2 YNFKEQ. The CDR3 runs to 16 residues. Trimming took 0 bases from V and 7 from J, leaving 18 bases between them.

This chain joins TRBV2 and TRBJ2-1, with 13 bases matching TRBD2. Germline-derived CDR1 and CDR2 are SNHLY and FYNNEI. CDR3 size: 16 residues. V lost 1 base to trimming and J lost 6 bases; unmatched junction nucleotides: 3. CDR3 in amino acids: CASSEGGLAGPNEQFF. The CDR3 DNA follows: TGTGCCAGCAGTGAAGGGGGACTAGCGGGGCCCAATGAGCAGTTCTTC.

The CDR3 coding sequence is TGTGCCTGGAGTGTACTAGTGGGGGAGACCCAGTACTTC. This codes for CAWSVLVGETQYF. The chain is built from TRBV30 and TRBJ2-5; possible D gene TRBD2, 5 bases. The CDR3 contains 13 residues. Trimming removed 0 bases at V and 5 bases at J, with 10 bases between. Per the germline V gene, CDR1 is GTSNPN and CDR2 is SVGIG (reference sequence).